This paragraph covers one T cell receptor (beta chain) sequence. Its antigen is unknown. Germline V gene data show CDR1 as MNHGY and CDR2 as SVAAGI. V gave up 7 bases and J gave up 8 bases, with 11 bases separating them. This CDR3 comprises 11 residues. The data were taken from a study of graft-versus-host responses after intestinal transplantation. For the study at large: Isolated intestinal, liver-intestinal, or multivisceral transplants had been given to the recipients. Induction using anti-thymocyte globulin, followed by tacrolimus and steroids for 3 to 4 years, was given to all recipients. General study points: In recipient marrow, GvH clones were found, and some appeared first in ileum or blood.

Produced via immunoSEQ multiplex PCR; TCRdb's table is partial and in-frame only. The table shows 15,000 to 20,000 clones, with about 65% occurring only once. Once graft tissue had been processed, intraepithelial and lamina propria lymphocytes were released. This chain joins TRBV6-9 and TRBJ1-2; no clear D. The receptor comes from a human patient who received an intestinal transplant, so some T cells may come from the graft donor. Source: ileum tissue, taken approximately 20 days after intestinal transplant. The DNA of the CDR3 is TGTGCCAGCACCCCACTCCTCGGCTACACCTTC. Translated, it gives CASTPLLGYTF.